There are a few counts of the clone carrying this T cell receptor (beta chain). This sample is part of a study of T cell changes during pregnancy in multiple sclerosis. TCRdb keeps only in-frame clones here, not all; method: immunoSEQ multiplex PCR. The table includes over 45,000 clones, around nine tenths detected once. Germline CDR1 SGHDN, CDR2 FVKESK. The ends lost 3 bases at V and 5 bases at J; junction bases unmatched: 13. The CDR3 extends over 17 amino acids. The sequences come from peripheral blood, collected in the third trimester of pregnancy. This sequence was found in a female donor in good health, enrolled as a control in a pregnancy study. V and J are TRBV14 and TRBJ2-1, with TRBD2 identical over 7 bases. CDR3 loop: CASSQLTGTNLHNEQFF. CDR3 nucleotide sequence: TGTGCCAGCAGCCAGCTAACCGGGACTAATCTTCACAATGAGCAGTTCTTC. Filled out from reference TRBV14 and TRBJ2-1, the complete variable domain reads EAGVTQFPSHSVIEKGQTVTLRCDPISGHDNLYWYRRVMGKEIKFLLHFVKESKQDESGMPNNRFLAERTGGTYSTLKVQPAELEDSGVYFCASSQLTGTNLHNEQFFGPGTRLTVL.